This record looks at one T cell receptor (beta chain) sequence and its context. Antigen specificity is unknown. The junction and the germline gene differ at one end; a read error may be behind it. This table comes from immunoSEQ multiplex PCR, and its TCRdb copy is limited to in-frame clones, with some not included. The sample includes around 27,000 clones, about 89% of them seen just once. This record belongs to a study of PD-1 blockade in classical Hodgkin lymphoma. Notes on the study in general: The study reported lower baseline TCR diversity in newly diagnosed patients than in healthy donors.

Time point reported: newly diagnosed, previously untreated cHL patient sample. The CDR3 runs to 16 residues. The V gene's germline CDR1 is SGHRS and CDR2 YFSETQ. The receptor was derived from a human donor with classical Hodgkin lymphoma. The chain has TRBV5-1 and TRBJ2-1; TRBD1 agrees at 7 bases. Sequencing used peripheral blood mononuclear cells (PBMCs). The CDR3 DNA follows: TGCGCCAGCAGCCTCCGACAGGGTCTGACCTACAATGGGCAGTTCTTC. Translated, it gives CASSLRQGLTYNGQFF.